The rows below give T cell receptor beta chains drawn from one sample of a study of cytomegalovirus exposure and HLA in healthy donors. Libraries were prepared by immunoSEQ multiplex PCR; TCRdb keeps only in-frame clonotypes and omits some of them. The table has roughly 50,000 clones, roughly 93% seen once. Sequences were obtained from PBMCs. The receptors were sampled from a woman under 30 in good health and CMV-seropositive. The CDR3 runs from the conserved cysteine through the conserved F or W. A D gene is named only where the DNA matches it firmly.

TRBD1	18	TRBJ2-2	TRBV27	CASSLVAGGDARTGELFF	TGTGCCAGCAGTTTAGTAGCAGGGGGCGACGCGAGGACCGGGGAGCTGTTTTTT
.	13	TRBJ2-7	TRBV6-1	CASDEGPSYEQYF	TGTGCCAGCGACGAGGGTCCCTCCTACGAGCAGTACTTC
.	13	TRBJ2-1	TRBV4-3	CASSSIGYNEQFF	TGCGCCAGCAGTAGTATTGGTTACAATGAGCAGTTCTTC
.	13	TRBJ2-7	TRBV5-1	CASSFSLGSEQYF	TGCGCCAGCAGCTTCTCGTTGGGCAGCGAGCAGTACTTC
TRBD1	14	TRBJ2-5	TRBV5-1	CASSTATGLETQYF	TGCGCCAGCAGCACGGCGACAGGGTTAGAGACCCAGTACTTC
TRBD2	15	TRBJ2-7	TRBV6-1	CASSHLAGGYYEQYF	TGTGCCAGCAGTCATCTAGCGGGGGGTTACTACGAGCAGTACTTC
.	13	TRBJ2-7	TRBV15	CATSTGSSYEQYF	TGTGCCACCAGCACAGGGTCCTCCTACGAGCAGTACTTC
TRBD2	17	TRBJ2-7	TRBV28	CASSPGTSGGNLYEQYF	TGTGCCAGCAGTCCTGGGACTAGCGGGGGGAATTTGTACGAGCAGTACTTC
.	13	TRBJ1-2	TRBV6-1	CASRQPSKGGYTF	TGTGCCAGCAGGCAACCTTCCAAGGGGGGCTACACCTTC
.	15	TRBJ2-3	TRBV6-6	CASSPGQGSTDTQYF	TGTGCCAGCAGCCCGGGGCAGGGGAGCACAGATACGCAGTATTTT
TRBD2	18	TRBJ2-7	TRBV7-2	CASSRTSGASRDSYEQYF	TGTGCCAGCAGCCGGACTAGCGGGGCCTCCCGCGACTCCTACGAGCAGTACTTC
TRBD1	10	TRBJ1-2	TRBV20-1	CSARTGSFTF	TGCAGTGCGAGGACAGGGTCGTTCACCTTC
TRBD1	16	TRBJ1-1	TRBV4-1	CASSRWDRGANTEAFF	TGCGCCAGCAGCCGCTGGGACAGGGGGGCGAACACTGAAGCTTTCTTT
.	14	TRBJ1-1	TRBV6-4	CASRASPMNTEAFF	TGTGCCAGCCGCGCGAGCCCGATGAACACTGAAGCTTTCTTT